The 16 T cell receptor beta chains below all came from one sample that was sequenced in a study of cytotoxic CD8 clonotypes in ibrutinib-treated CLL. Assay: immunoSEQ multiplex PCR; the TCRdb copy retains only in-frame clones and omits some. The sample records approximately 190,000 clones, about three quarters being singletons. Sequenced here: PBMCs, sampled after 12 months of ibrutinib treatment. All receptors derive from a human donor with chronic lymphocytic leukemia.

This clone occurred a few times. V gene TRBV9 combines with J gene TRBJ1-4; 7 bases agree with TRBD1. Germline trimming cut 3 bases from V and 3 bases from J; bases unmatched to any gene: 8. The length of the CDR3 is 16 residues. Germline assignment: CDR1 SGDLS and CDR2 YYNGEE. CDR3 DNA: TGTGCCAGCAGCGGTGACAGGGCTGTAGCTAATGAAAAACTGTTTTTT. Its protein is CASSGDRAVANEKLFF.

V and J are TRBV5-4 and TRBJ2-1, with no clear D. There are 13 residues in the CDR3. Looked up from germline, CDR1 is SGHNT and CDR2 is YYREEE (reference sequence). V shed 0 bases and J shed 8 bases, with 9 bases lying between them. CDR3 protein: CASSLEPPDEQFF. The CDR3 DNA sequence: TGTGCCAGCAGCTTGGAACCCCCCGATGAGCAGTTCTTC.

This sequence joins TRBV9 and TRBJ2-5, with TRBD2 as a possible D gene (6 bases). Germline V gene data show CDR1 as SGDLS and CDR2 as YYNGEE. The length of the CDR3 is 15 residues. V lost 0 bases and J 2 bases, leaving 11 bases between the germline ends. CDR3 in amino acids: CASSVVGSGQETQYF. For the CDR3, the DNA is TGTGCCAGCAGCGTAGTTGGTAGCGGACAAGAGACCCAGTACTTC.

The chain couples TRBV30 to TRBJ2-2; TRBD2 matches at 8 bases. This CDR3 has 14 residues. The germline V gene encodes CDR1 GTSNPN and CDR2 SVGIG (reference sequence). The junction had 4 bases not matched to a gene; V was cut back by 2 bases and J by 5 bases. The CDR3: CAWSSGGVTGELFF. The CDR3, as DNA: TGTGCCTGGAGTTCGGGAGGGGTAACCGGGGAGCTGTTTTTT.

The V and J genes are TRBV2 and TRBJ2-3; D may be TRBD2 (6 bases). Looked up from germline, CDR1 is SNHLY and CDR2 is FYNNEI. V gave up 7 bases and J gave up 6 bases, with 14 bases separating them. CDR3 length: 13 amino acids. The CDR3 nucleotides read TGTGCCAGCAAGGAGACTAGTGCGGATACGCAGTATTTT. Its protein is CASKETSADTQYF.

The chain employs TRBV6-5 and TRBJ1-1; D is perhaps TRBD1 (6 bases). The CDR3 runs to 13 residues. Trimming took 2 bases from V and 7 from J, leaving 11 bases between them. Per the germline V gene, CDR1 is MNHEY and CDR2 is SVGAGI. CDR3 sequence (DNA): TGTGCCAGCAGTTACAGGGGGGATAATGAAGCTTTCTTT. Protein sequence: CASSYRGDNEAFF.

The V gene is TRBV28, the J gene TRBJ1-5; D call uncertain. The CDR3 loop spans 13 amino acids. V was shortened by 6 bases and J by 0 bases, with 6 bases between the two germline ends. Germline lookup yields CDR1 MDHEN and CDR2 SYDVKM. The CDR3 loop is CASRTYSNQPQHF. The CDR3 DNA follows: TGTGCCAGCAGGACTTATAGCAATCAGCCCCAGCATTTT.

This chain links TRBV5-1 with TRBJ1-2; TRBD1 matches at 11 bases. Per germline, CDR1 SGHRS and CDR2 YFSETQ. V lost 4 bases and J lost 0; bases outside the gene matches: 5. This CDR3 spans 16 amino acids. As DNA, the CDR3 is TGCGCCAGCAGCAGGGACAGGGGGAGTTCTAACTATGGCTACACCTTC. As protein: CASSRDRGSSNYGYTF.

J is TRBJ2-3 and V is TRBV7-9, with 9 bases identical to TRBD1. Germline loops: CDR1 SEHNR, CDR2 FQNEAQ (reference sequence). Germline trimming cut 0 bases from V and 2 bases from J; bases unmatched to any gene: 6. The CDR3 is made up of 17 amino acids. The CDR3 DNA reads TGTGCCAGCAGCTTAGCGGGACGGGACAGGGACACAGATACGCAGTATTTT. Amino acid sequence: CASSLAGRDRDTDTQYF.

V gene TRBV28 combines with J gene TRBJ2-2; a weak D match, TRBD1 (6 bases). Germline CDR1 MDHEN, CDR2 SYDVKM. The V end lost 6 bases, the J end lost 0 bases, and 8 bases lay between the germline ends. The CDR3 covers 14 residues. The CDR3 protein is CASRTGPNTGELFF. In DNA, the CDR3 is TGTGCCAGCAGGACAGGACCGAACACCGGGGAGCTGTTTTTT.

This rearrangement joins TRBV6-4 to TRBJ2-1; D is unclear. The CDR3 length is 14 residues. V dropped 7 bases and J dropped 7 bases, with 17 bases sitting between them. Germline CDR1 MRHNA, CDR2 SNTAGT. This chain's CDR3 is CASNLLQSVNEQFF. The CDR3 DNA follows: TGTGCCAGCAACCTACTGCAAAGCGTGAATGAGCAGTTCTTC.

The V and J genes are TRBV25-1 and TRBJ2-1; the D is unclear. This CDR3 is built from 12 residues. V was pared by 4 bases and J by 7 bases, with 8 bases between. CDR1 and CDR2 (germline): MGHDK, SYGVNS. CDR3 sequence: CASSVGRNEQFF. CDR3 nucleotides: TGTGCCAGCAGTGTAGGCAGAAATGAGCAGTTCTTC.

This clone was seen only once. This chain links TRBV6-5 with TRBJ1-1; 9 bases line up with TRBD1. CDR1 and CDR2 from the germline V gene are MNHEY and SVGAGI. After removal of 0 bases from V and 8 bases from J, the junction contained 7 bases not matched to a gene. The CDR3 totals 15 residues. CDR3 amino acids: CASSYSRRQGVEAFF. CDR3 bases: TGTGCCAGCAGTTACTCCCGGAGACAGGGGGTCGAAGCTTTCTTT.

V is TRBV14 and J is TRBJ2-7; D unresolved. The germline gives CDR1 SGHDN, CDR2 FVKESK. Trimming cost V 3 bases and J 2 bases, with 8 bases left between them. The CDR3 sequence is 13 residues long. CDR3: CASSHIETYEQYF. The CDR3 DNA follows: TGTGCCAGCAGCCATATCGAGACCTACGAGCAGTACTTC.

The V call is TRBV7-2, the J call TRBJ2-5, with 13 bases lining up with TRBD2. CDR1 SGHTA and CDR2 FQGNSA come from the germline V gene. With V trimmed by 3 bases and J by 2 bases, 0 bases remained unmatched. The CDR3 spans 15 residues. CDR3 sequence: CASSLGLAGQETQYF. CDR3 DNA sequence: TGTGCCAGCAGCTTGGGACTAGCGGGGCAAGAGACCCAGTACTTC.

The V gene is TRBV6-5, the J gene TRBJ1-2; D is uncertain. The V gene's germline CDR1 is MNHEY and CDR2 SVGAGI. The CDR3 extends over 13 amino acids. V was cut by 6 bases and J by 2 bases, with 10 bases left in between. The CDR3 DNA is TGTGCCAGCAGGAACGACAACAACTATGGCTACACCTTC. It codes for CASRNDNNYGYTF.